A single sample is the source of the 20 T cell receptor beta chains below, sequenced in a study of blood T cell repertoires in COVID-19. The table came from immunoSEQ multiplex PCR; TCRdb's copy has only in-frame clones and leaves some out. The data hold some 80,000 clones, with around 82% observed a single time. Sequenced: peripheral blood. The receptors derive from a man between 60 and 75 years old with COVID-19, enrolled during active disease.

In nucleotides, the CDR3 is TGTGCCAGCAGTGATCAGAACATGAACACTGAAGCTTTCTTT. Amino acid sequence: CASSDQNMNTEAFF. The chain links TRBV6-1 to TRBJ1-1; D gene unclear. Per germline, CDR1 MNHNS and CDR2 SASEGT. V lost 3 bases and J 0 bases, leaving 8 bases between the germline ends. CDR3 length equals 14 residues.

The V call is TRBV4-2, the J call TRBJ1-5; possible D gene TRBD1, 6 bases. V dropped 4 bases and J dropped 4 bases, with 20 bases sitting between them. The CDR3 is 17 amino acids. Germline V gene data show CDR1 as LGHNA and CDR2 as YNFKEQ. CDR3 sequence reads: CASSLGGGPTENQPQHF. DNA for the CDR3: TGTGCCAGCAGCCTAGGGGGGGGGCCGACAGAGAATCAGCCCCAGCATTTT.

This sequence joins TRBV7-9 and TRBJ2-3; tentative D call: TRBD1 (5 bases). Germline V CDR1 and CDR2: SEHNR, FQNEAQ (reference sequence). This CDR3 has 16 residues. V dropped 5 bases and J dropped 3 bases, with 18 bases sitting between them. CDR3 nucleotides: TGTGCCAGCAGCCGATGGGCCCGTAGGGGAACAGATACGCAGTATTTT. Protein sequence: CASSRWARRGTDTQYF. The full variable domain, completed using reference TRBV7-9 and TRBJ2-3, is DTGVSQNPRHKITKRGQNVTFRCDPISEHNRLYWYRQTLGQGPEFLTYFQNEAQLEKSRLLSDRFSAERPKGSFSTLEIQRTEQGDSAMYLCASSRWARRGTDTQYFGPGTRLTVL.

V is TRBV5-6 and J is TRBJ1-2, with D uncertain. Germline V lookup: CDR1 SGHDT, CDR2 YYEEEE. With 5 bases removed from V and 7 bases from J, the gap between germline ends came to 12 bases. The CDR3 totals 12 residues. The CDR3 loop reads CASRKHASGYTF. CDR3 coding DNA: TGTGCCAGCAGAAAACATGCCTCTGGCTACACCTTC.

The CDR3: CASSPSTGFPKETQYF. DNA for the CDR3: TGTGCCAGCAGCCCATCAACAGGGTTCCCAAAAGAGACCCAGTACTTC. The chain carries TRBV11-3 and TRBJ2-5; D is perhaps TRBD1 (6 bases). The CDR3 consists of 16 residues. Trimming took off 5 bases at V and 3 bases at J, with 19 bases between the two ends. Germline V gives CDR1 SGHNT, CDR2 YENEEA.

The CDR3 sequence: CASSRRGASGTDTQYF. The CDR3, as DNA: TGTGCCAGCAGCCGTCGCGGAGCCTCGGGCACAGATACGCAGTATTTT. The rearrangement uses TRBV7-9 and TRBJ2-3; D call uncertain. V was cut by 5 bases and J by 1 base, with 16 bases left in between. Germline V CDR1 and CDR2: SEHNR, FQNEAQ (reference sequence). The CDR3 covers 16 residues.

The chain is built from TRBV27 and TRBJ2-7; 10 bases align to TRBD1. This CDR3 has 13 amino acids. Germline CDR1 is MNHEY and CDR2 is SMNVEV (reference sequence). Losses at the gene ends were 5 bases for V and 6 bases for J; bases not matched to a gene: 4. DNA for the CDR3: TGTGCCAGCAGTCGACAGGGGGCGCGCGAGCAGTACTTC. It is translated as CASSRQGAREQYF.

The chain joins TRBV7-9 to TRBJ1-4; TRBD1 might be the D (5 bases). This CDR3 region has 14 residues. The V and J ends lost 4 bases and 1 base respectively, with 7 bases between them. Germline loops: CDR1 SEHNR, CDR2 FQNEAQ (reference sequence). CDR3 protein: CASSSGVTNEKLFF. CDR3 sequence (DNA): TGTGCCAGCAGCTCGGGGGTAACTAATGAAAAACTGTTTTTT.

This clone was counted a single time. The gene calls are TRBV6-1 and TRBJ2-7, with a tentative D call TRBD1 (6 bases). The CDR3 runs to 17 residues. V lost 3 bases and J lost 3, with 21 bases in between. Germline CDR1 reads MNHNS; CDR2 reads SASEGT. CDR3 loop: CASSEVESPGAVYEQYF. In DNA, the CDR3 is TGTGCCAGCAGTGAGGTAGAGTCGCCAGGGGCAGTCTACGAGCAGTACTTC.

This chain links TRBV3-1 (or the pseudogene TRBV3-2) with TRBJ1-4; TRBD1 agrees at 7 bases. The germline V gene has CDR1 LGHDT and CDR2 YNNKEL (reference sequence). V lost 0 bases, J lost 6 bases, and 4 bases stayed unmatched. The CDR3 has 15 residues. CDR3 sequence (DNA): TGTGCCAGCAGCCAAGAAGACAGGGTGGATGAAAAACTGTTTTTT. Protein sequence: CASSQEDRVDEKLFF.

This clone was seen just once. The genes are TRBV9 and TRBJ2-5; TRBD1 might be the D (5 bases). The length of the CDR3 is 15 residues. Between the trimmed V and J ends, which lost 0 bases and 5 bases, there was a span of 14 bases. The germline V gene encodes CDR1 SGDLS and CDR2 YYNGEE. The CDR3 protein is CASSVGVGQAETQYF. In DNA, the CDR3 is TGTGCCAGCAGCGTAGGGGTGGGGCAGGCGGAGACCCAGTACTTC.

The gene calls are TRBV4-1 and TRBJ1-1; D is undetermined. The CDR3 loop spans 15 amino acids. Trimming shortened V by 0 bases and J by 0 bases, and 8 bases separated the two germline ends. Germline V gene lookup returns CDR1 MGHRA and CDR2 YSYEKL. CDR3 coding DNA: TGCGCCAGCAGCCAAGATCTTCTCCTGAACACTGAAGCTTTCTTT. Amino acids: CASSQDLLLNTEAFF.

The chain recombines TRBV9 with TRBJ2-1; 10 bases fit TRBD2. V lost 4 bases to trimming and J lost 9 bases; unmatched junction nucleotides: 13. The CDR3 consists of 16 residues. Germline V gives CDR1 SGDLS, CDR2 YYNGEE. The CDR3 is CASSPQAERGGVEQFF. In DNA form, the CDR3 reads TGTGCCAGCAGCCCGCAGGCGGAGCGGGGGGGCGTTGAGCAGTTCTTC.

This clone has only a few counts. V is TRBV5-1 and J is TRBJ2-7; possibly TRBD1 for D (6 bases). Germline-derived CDR1 and CDR2 are SGHRS and YFSETQ. V lost 8 bases and J 2 bases, leaving 14 bases between the germline ends. This CDR3 spans 13 amino acids. CDR3 protein: CASSLDSAYEQYF. The CDR3 DNA reads as TGCGCCAGTTCCTTGGACAGCGCCTACGAGCAGTACTTC.

This chain links TRBV5-6 with TRBJ1-2, with TRBD1 identical over 9 bases. The CDR3 sequence is 16 residues long. Losses at the gene ends were 0 bases for V and 4 bases for J; bases not matched to a gene: 7. Germline CDR1 SGHDT, CDR2 YYEEEE. The CDR3 loop is CASSLEIGQGIYGYTF. The DNA for the CDR3 is TGTGCCAGCAGCTTGGAAATTGGACAGGGGATCTATGGCTACACCTTC.

For this clone: One end of the junction varies from germline; a read error may be responsible. The CDR3 is CASSSTSIDTQYF. CDR3 nucleotides: TGTGCCAGTAGTTCGACTAGCATAGATACGCAGTATTTT. This sequence joins TRBV19 and TRBJ2-3; TRBD2 aligns across 7 bases. Germline loops: CDR1 LNHDA, CDR2 SQIVND (reference sequence). CDR3 size: 13 residues.

This chain connects TRBV6-5 to TRBJ1-4; D unclear. The CDR3 consists of 15 residues. Trimming took 0 bases from V and 5 from J, leaving 10 bases between them. Germline V lookup: CDR1 MNHEY, CDR2 SVGAGI. The CDR3 DNA reads as TGTGCCAGCAGTTACTCGGGAAGGAGGAATGAAAAACTGTTTTTT. Protein product: CASSYSGRRNEKLFF.

A single count supports this clone. The V gene is TRBV10-3, the J gene TRBJ2-3; no firm D call. V lost 3 bases to trimming and J lost 0 bases, with 13 bases between them. The CDR3 has 16 residues. CDR1 and CDR2 from the germline V gene are ENHRY and SYGVKD. Written as DNA, the CDR3 is TGTGCCATCAGTGACAGTCGAGTAGCTAGCACAGATACGCAGTATTTT. Translation gives CAISDSRVASTDTQYF.

V is TRBV3-1 (or the pseudogene TRBV3-2) and J is TRBJ1-1, with D possibly TRBD1 on 6 matching bases. V was clipped by 4 bases and J by 2 bases, with 11 bases between them. The germline gives CDR1 LGHDT, CDR2 YNNKEL (reference sequence). The CDR3 is made up of 14 amino acids. CDR3 loop: CASSRTDSNTEAFF. DNA for the CDR3: TGTGCCAGCAGCCGGACGGACAGTAACACTGAAGCTTTCTTT.

The chain recombines TRBV29-1 with TRBJ1-4; D remains unclear. Trimming stripped 5 bases from V and 0 bases from J, with 13 bases between. Germline values: CDR1 SQVTM, CDR2 ANQGSEA. This CDR3 comprises 15 residues. In DNA, the CDR3 is TGCAGCGTTCTTCGGACGGGATCAACTAATGAAAAACTGTTTTTT. Its protein product is CSVLRTGSTNEKLFF.